This is a list of T cell receptor beta chains from one sample in a study of T-cell reconstitution after alpha-beta-depleted transplantation in children. TCRdb re-analysed the PCR reads in MiXCR, keeping a single row per CDR3 protein. Here the sample spans over 450,000 distinct CDR3 sequences, over 9.5% being singletons. Sequenced here: PBMCs, sampled before TCRalphabeta/CD19-depleted stem cell transplant. These receptors all stem from a child aged 2 to 10 with inherited bone marrow failure, due to receive a stem cell transplant. Both conserved end residues are part of each CDR3.

j_call v_call cdr3_aa
TRBJ2-3 TRBV11-2 CASSLWTSSTDTQYF
TRBJ2-3 TRBV27 CASSLSPGTYTDTQYF
TRBJ1-2 TRBV5-1 CASRSSIRGSDGYTF
TRBJ1-1 TRBV21-1 CASRSREGAEAFF
TRBJ2-5 TRBV29-1 CSVVTSGSDYQETQYF
TRBJ2-1 TRBV30 CAWSSGLAYPYNEQFF
TRBJ1-4 TRBV12-3/TRBV12-4 CASSPNRAYEKLFF
TRBJ2-7 TRBV27 CASSLWAGTGVYEQYF
TRBJ2-4 TRBV27 CASTPIGAKNIQYF
TRBJ2-3 TRBV24-1 CATSDSRTDTQYF
TRBJ2-3 TRBV24-1 CATSDPPTDTQYF
TRBJ1-1 TRBV28 CASSLPGGALNTEAFF
TRBJ2-1 TRBV11-2 CASSFTHSLRGFF
TRBJ2-1 TRBV5-1 CASSLEGAVAFLGNEQFF
TRBJ2-3 TRBV29-1 CSVDGQGITDTQYF
TRBJ2-3 TRBV5-4 CASSLARASTDTQYF
TRBJ2-1 TRBV28 CASSSLDEQFF
TRBJ2-2 TRBV5-5 CASSWGIGQTGELFF
TRBJ2-1 TRBV7-9 CASSLVKREDNEQFF
TRBJ1-1 TRBV18 CASSDRARAEAFF
TRBJ2-5 TRBV25-1 CASSEWEGEETQYF